The rows below give T cell receptor beta chains drawn from one sample of a study of identical twins. In TCRdb, the 5' RACE reads were re-called with MiXCR into one record per CDR3 protein. The sample has some 570,000 distinct CDR3 sequences, 20% to 25% seen once; the top ten hold roughly 0.5%. These same records also appear under a second study, on yellow fever vaccine responses in identical twins.

Sequenced material: CD4+ T cells sorted from blood. The receptors stem from a woman between 18 and 30 years old in good health. The CDR3 runs from the conserved cysteine through the conserved F or W. Fields, in order: clone size, D gene, J gene, V gene, CDR3 DNA, CDR3 protein. A D gene is named only where the DNA matches it firmly. Some rows mark clone size as missing; the rest say once, few, many or name a class of expanded clone.

- | TRBD2 | TRBJ2-1 | TRBV12-5 | TGTGCTAGTGCCCTGTGGGGGACTAGTGTCCATGAGCAGTTCTTC | CASALWGTSVHEQFF
few | - | TRBJ1-2 | TRBV29-1 | TGCAGCGTTGATCATCAGGGCAACTATGGCTACACCTTC | CSVDHQGNYGYTF
- | TRBD2 | TRBJ2-7 | TRBV7-3 | TGTGCCAGCAGCCCCGCACTAGCGGGAGTTGACGAGCAGTACTTC | CASSPALAGVDEQYF
few | - | TRBJ2-5 | TRBV7-8 | TGTGCCAGCAGCTTAGCATCAGGCGTCCCGGTGACCCAGTACTTC | CASSLASGVPVTQYF
few | - | TRBJ2-5 | TRBV9 | TGTGCCAGCAGCGCTATGTCCAGGGCGGGACAAGAGACCCAGTACTTC | CASSAMSRAGQETQYF
few | - | TRBJ1-1 | TRBV24-1 | TGTGCCACCAGTGATAGGACAGATGAAGCTTTCTTT | CATSDRTDEAFF
few | - | TRBJ1-1 | TRBV7-9 | TGTGCCAGCAGCTTACCTTGGCCCGTTGAAGCTTTCTTT | CASSLPWPVEAFF
many | TRBD2 | TRBJ2-1 | TRBV6-5 | TGTGCCAGCAGTTACTCGGCTAGCGGGACTACTGAGCAGTTCTTC | CASSYSASGTTEQFF
few | TRBD2 | TRBJ2-2 | TRBV2 | TGTGCCAGCAGTGTCAGGCTACTAGCGGGGGGTTCCTCCACCGGGGAGCTGTTTTTT | CASSVRLLAGGSSTGELFF
- | - | TRBJ2-5 | TRBV20-1 | TGCAGTGCTAGTCATCTTGGACAGATCCAAGAGACCCAGTACTTC | CSASHLGQIQETQYF
- | - | TRBJ2-1 | TRBV20-1 | TGCAGTGCTAGAGATTGGGTCCCAGTAACGCAGTTCTTC | CSARDWVPVTQFF
- | TRBD1 | TRBJ2-2 | TRBV12-5 | TGTGCTAGTGGTCCGGGACAGCGAACGAACACCGGGGAGCTGTTTTTT | CASGPGQRTNTGELFF
few | - | TRBJ2-7 | TRBV5-1 | TGCGCCAGCAGCCCCGGGGGATTGGGTGGCCTCTACGAGCAGTACTTC | CASSPGGLGGLYEQYF
many | - | TRBJ2-2 | TRBV6-1 | TGTGCCAGCAGTGAACTGGGGACCGGGGAGCTGTTTTTT | CASSELGTGELFF
few | TRBD2 | TRBJ2-3 | TRBV12-3/TRBV12-4 | TGTGCCAGCAGAAAACTAGCGGGAGGAGGAACGCAGTATTTT | CASRKLAGGGTQYF
- | TRBD1 | TRBJ1-2 | TRBV20-1 | TGCAGTGCTACAAGGGGGACAGCTTATGGCTACACCTTC | CSATRGTAYGYTF
- | TRBD2 | TRBJ2-3 | TRBV10-1 | TGCGCCAGCAGTGAGTTCGTACTAGCGGGAGACGCAGATACGCAGTATTTT | CASSEFVLAGDADTQYF
few | TRBD1 | TRBJ2-7 | TRBV15 | TGTGCCACCAGCATAGGGACAGGACAAACCTACGAGCAGTACTTC | CATSIGTGQTYEQYF
- | - | TRBJ2-2 | TRBV7-9 | TGTGCCAGCAGCCCAGGTCCGGGCTCCGGGGAGCTGTTTTTT | CASSPGPGSGELFF
few | - | TRBJ2-3 | TRBV5-1 | TGCGCCAGCAGCTTGGCCCGTTTTTCGGGAAGGGGGGGTTCCACAGATACGCAGTATTTT | CASSLARFSGRGGSTDTQYF
- | TRBD2 | TRBJ2-1 | TRBV5-1 | TGCGCCAGCAGCTTGGGACTAGCGGGGGGGCCTCAGGTTGCCTACAATGAGCAGTTCTTC | CASSLGLAGGPQVAYNEQFF
few | - | TRBJ1-1 | TRBV5-5 | TGTGCCAGCACCCCGTCGGGGGTTATGAACACTGAAGCTTTCTTT | CASTPSGVMNTEAFF
few | TRBD1 | TRBJ2-1 | TRBV5-1 | TGCGCCAGCAGCTTGGAACAGGGGGCTTACAATGAGCAGTTCTTC | CASSLEQGAYNEQFF
- | TRBD2 | TRBJ2-1 | TRBV5-1 | TGCGCCAGCAGCCTCCCTAGCGGGGGGGCAAATGAGCAGTTCTTC | CASSLPSGGANEQFF
- | - | TRBJ2-2 | TRBV12-3/TRBV12-4 | TGTGCCAGCAGACGCCCGGCCGGGGAGCTGTTTTTT | CASRRPAGELFF
few | TRBD2 | TRBJ2-1 | TRBV20-1 | TGCAGTGCCCGCCGCGGGACTAACAACAATGAGCAGTTCTTC | CSARRGTNNNEQFF
few | TRBD1 | TRBJ2-1 | TRBV7-3 | TGTGCCAGCAGCCCAAGACAGGGAGATAGCTACAATGAGCAGTTCTTC | CASSPRQGDSYNEQFF
few | - | TRBJ2-6 | TRBV4-1 | TGCGCCAGCAGCCATCTCTCTGGGGCCAACGTCCTGACTTTC | CASSHLSGANVLTF
- | - | TRBJ2-2 | TRBV7-3 | TGTGCCAGCAGCTTACTAAAAGCCGGGGAGCTGTTTTTT | CASSLLKAGELFF
few | - | TRBJ2-1 | TRBV19 | TGTGCCAGTAGTCCACCGGGGCTCGGCGAGCAGTTCTTC | CASSPPGLGEQFF
- | TRBD1 | TRBJ2-1 | TRBV18 | TGTGCCAGCTCATTAAGACAGGGTCCCAATGAGCAGTTCTTC | CASSLRQGPNEQFF
- | TRBD2 | TRBJ2-5 | TRBV12-3/TRBV12-4 | TGTGCCACAGGGCTGGGACTAGCGGGAGTGGGAGAGACCCAGTACTTC | CATGLGLAGVGETQYF
- | - | TRBJ2-7 | TRBV6-6 | TGTGCCAGCAGTTACCTCGATGAGGCGTACTTC | CASSYLDEAYF
- | TRBD1 | TRBJ2-3 | TRBV5-4 | TGTGCCAGCAGCCTACCCGGACAGGCATTTTACACAGATACGCAGTATTTT | CASSLPGQAFYTDTQYF
- | - | TRBJ2-1 | TRBV5-1 | TGCGCCAGCAGCTTGGTGGGAGAGGGCTACAATGAGCAGTTCTTC | CASSLVGEGYNEQFF
few | - | TRBJ2-1 | TRBV29-1 | TGCAGCGTTGAAGGGCTAGGGCGTGATGAGCAGTTCTTC | CSVEGLGRDEQFF
once | TRBD2 | TRBJ2-1 | TRBV5-6 | TGTGCCAGCAGCCCTACCGGGACTAGCGGGAACTATGAGCAGTTCTTC | CASSPTGTSGNYEQFF